The present entry profiles one T cell receptor beta chain with its context. The source of the sample is a study of blood T cell repertoires in COVID-19. Study as a whole: Sample material is recorded as cDNA or gDNA derived from T cells, B-cell-depleted T cells, or PBMCs.

CDR3 length equals 15 residues. Original processing methods: Amplification of reference gene primers provided the estimated nucleated cell counts. Produced via immunoSEQ multiplex PCR; TCRdb's table is partial and in-frame only. V, J and clone size derive from that table, while D and trimming were established from the DNA sequence. The table has just under 95,000 clones, over 60% seen once. Material for sequencing was peripheral blood. This TCR came from a man in his fifties who had recovered from COVID-19. This chain joins TRBV21-1 and TRBJ1-1; TRBD1, the table's D call, lacks a check against the DNA. TRBV21-1 is termed a pseudogene. The CDR3 spells CASSIRDRENTEAFF. DNA for the CDR3: TGTGCCAGCAGCATTCGGGACAGGGAGAACACTGAAGCTTTCTTT.